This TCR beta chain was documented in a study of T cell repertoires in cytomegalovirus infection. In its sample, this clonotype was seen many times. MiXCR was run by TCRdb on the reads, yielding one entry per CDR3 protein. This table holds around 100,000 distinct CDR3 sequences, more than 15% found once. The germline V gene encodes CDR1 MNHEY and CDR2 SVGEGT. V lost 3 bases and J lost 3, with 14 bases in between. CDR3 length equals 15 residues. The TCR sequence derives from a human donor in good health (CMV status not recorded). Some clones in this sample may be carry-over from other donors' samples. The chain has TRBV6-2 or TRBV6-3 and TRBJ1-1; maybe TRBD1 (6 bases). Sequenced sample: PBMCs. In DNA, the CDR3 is TGTGCCAGCAGTTATACAGGGTTGGGGCACACTGAAGCTTTCTTT. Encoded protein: CASSYTGLGHTEAFF.